This entry describes one T cell receptor (beta chain). This may stem from a read error, because a much larger clone lies one nucleotide away. Enrollment shut out patients with autoimmune disease history or systemic immunosuppression. Sampled blood was obtained at baseline, cycle 4 day 1, and cycle 7 day 1. From germline, CDR1 is MNHEY and CDR2 SMNVEV (reference sequence). Trimming pared 2 bases from V and 0 bases from J, leaving 7 bases between. The CDR3 sequence is 14 residues long. These data belong to a study of OX40 agonist ivuxolimab in advanced cancers. Assay: immunoSEQ multiplex PCR; the TCRdb copy retains only in-frame clones and omits some. The repertoire holds 25,000 to 30,000 clones, with roughly 80% as singletons.

The chain links TRBV27 to TRBJ1-1; D is possibly TRBD1 (6 bases). Sequences were derived from CD4+ or CD8+ T cells sorted from blood, sampled in a trial of the OX40 agonist ivuxolimab. The sequence came from an adult with an advanced solid tumor such as melanoma, head and neck, liver or kidney cancer. CDR3 protein: CASSLGQMNTEAFF. For the CDR3, the DNA is TGTGCCAGCAGTTTAGGACAGATGAACACTGAAGCTTTCTTT.